One and the same sample provided the 15 T cell receptor beta chains below, sequenced in a study of shared clonotypes between healthy human individuals. Assay: immunoSEQ multiplex PCR; the TCRdb copy retains only in-frame clones and omits some. The table lists 1,500,000 or so clones, approximately 98.5% of them singletons. The sequencing input was naive CD4+ T cells sorted from blood. Subset defined: CD45RA+ positively selected. The receptor source for this set is a man between 25 and 39 years old in good health.

The rearrangement joins TRBV29-1 to TRBJ1-2, with D tentatively TRBD1 (6 bases). V lost 3 bases to trimming and J lost 6 bases, with 8 bases between them. CDR1 and CDR2 from the germline V gene are SQVTM and ANQGSEA. This CDR3 region has 11 residues. The CDR3 region has the DNA TGCAGCGTTGATTCAGGGGATGGCTACACCTTC. The encoded protein is CSVDSGDGYTF.

CDR3 sequence: CASSEQGEDYEQYF. The DNA of the CDR3 is TGTGCCAGCAGTGAACAGGGGGAAGACTACGAGCAGTACTTC. The rearrangement uses TRBV2 and TRBJ2-7; 7 nucleotides match TRBD1. CDR3 length: 14 residues. J gave up 3 bases and V 2 bases, and 4 bases lay outside the gene matches. Germline values: CDR1 SNHLY, CDR2 FYNNEI.

The gene calls are TRBV7-8 and TRBJ2-7, with TRBD2 matching over 7 bases. Trimming took 2 bases from V and 1 from J; bases not matched to a gene: 5. The CDR3 has 15 residues. CDR1 is SGHVS, CDR2 FQNEAQ, per germline. The CDR3: CASSLRPGGSYEQYF. In nucleotides, the CDR3 is TGTGCCAGCAGCTTACGCCCGGGGGGTTCCTACGAGCAGTACTTC.

The gene calls are TRBV10-3 and TRBJ1-5, with 8 positions matching TRBD1. The germline gives CDR1 ENHRY, CDR2 SYGVKD. CDR3 length: 16 amino acids. V lost 0 bases to trimming and J lost 3 bases; unmatched junction nucleotides: 4. The CDR3, as DNA: TGTGCCATCAGTGAGTCAGACAGGGGTAACAATCAGCCCCAGCATTTT. It translates to CAISESDRGNNQPQHF.

The chain uses TRBV28 and TRBJ2-2, with D possibly being TRBD2 (6 bases). Germline-derived CDR1 and CDR2 are MDHEN and SYDVKM. The CDR3 has 15 amino acids. V lost 4 bases to trimming and J lost 3 bases, with 12 bases between them. CDR3 sequence reads: CASSYGSTDTGELFF. CDR3 coding DNA: TGTGCCAGCAGTTACGGGAGTACGGACACCGGGGAGCTGTTTTTT. Looking up the rest from reference TRBV28 and TRBJ2-2 gives the full variable domain: DVKVTQSSRYLVKRTGEKVFLECVQDMDHENMFWYRQDPGLGLRLIYFSYDVKMKEKGDIPEGYSVSREKKERFSLILESASTNQTSMYLCASSYGSTDTGELFFGEGSRLTVL.

This clone has a single count. The chain recombines TRBV28 with TRBJ1-4, with D possibly being TRBD1 (5 bases). This CDR3 has 15 amino acids. Trimming pared 1 base from V and 3 bases from J, leaving 9 bases between. Germline CDR1 and CDR2: MDHEN and SYDVKM. CDR3 nucleotide sequence: TGTGCCAGCAGTTTATTCGGGGGAGCTAATGAAAAACTGTTTTTT. It is translated as CASSLFGGANEKLFF.

About this clone: Other DNA sequences in this specimen translate into the identical CDR3. The chain couples TRBV29-1 to TRBJ1-2; D remains unclear. Germline-derived CDR1 and CDR2 are SQVTM and ANQGSEA. The CDR3 runs 12 residues. V was clipped by 4 bases and J by 2 bases, with 8 bases between them. CDR3 protein: CSVGGGNYGYTF. The CDR3 DNA reads TGCAGCGTTGGCGGCGGGAACTATGGCTACACCTTC.

V gene TRBV4-3 combines with J gene TRBJ2-1; D ambiguous. The germline V and J ends were trimmed by 0 bases and 6 bases, with 9 bases remaining between them. CDR1 and CDR2 (germline): LGHNA, YSLEER. The CDR3 is 14 amino acids. CDR3 residues: CASSQDVTRNEQFF. The CDR3 region has the DNA TGCGCCAGCAGCCAAGATGTCACGCGCAATGAGCAGTTCTTC.

The V gene is TRBV6-5, the J gene TRBJ1-1; perhaps TRBD1 as D (5 bases). The CDR3 spans 13 residues. Germline CDR1 and CDR2: MNHEY and SVGAGI. V lost 6 bases, J lost 11 bases, and 19 bases lay in between. In DNA form, the CDR3 reads TGTGCCAGCAGCACATTAGGTGGGGCCGTCGCTTTCTTT. As protein: CASSTLGGAVAFF.

The chain uses TRBV28 and TRBJ2-3; 7 bases align to TRBD2. The CDR3 totals 16 residues. With 1 base clipped from V and 2 bases from J, the junction kept 6 bases outside the gene matches. Germline CDR1 is MDHEN and CDR2 is SYDVKM. This chain's CDR3 is CASSLSGGRSTDTQYF. CDR3 coding DNA: TGTGCCAGCAGTTTATCGGGCGGGAGATCCACAGATACGCAGTATTTT.

This chain links TRBV4-1 with TRBJ2-1; 13 positions match TRBD2. Germline CDR1 and CDR2: MGHRA and YSYEKL. The CDR3 runs 18 residues. V dropped 4 bases and J dropped 3; count of bases not matched to a gene: 9. CDR3 sequence: CASSRLAGGSFLYNEQFF. CDR3 sequence (DNA): TGCGCCAGCAGCCGACTAGCGGGAGGCTCGTTCCTCTACAATGAGCAGTTCTTC.

This clone was counted once. The V and J genes are TRBV6-5 and TRBJ2-1; D may match TRBD1 or TRBD2 (6 bases each). The CDR3 length is 15 residues. Between the trimmed V and J ends, which lost 5 bases and 4 bases, there was a span of 15 bases. The germline gives CDR1 MNHEY, CDR2 SVGAGI. The CDR3 nucleotides read TGTGCCAGCAGTCCGACAGGAGGGGTTTACAATGAGCAGTTCTTC. Translated, it gives CASSPTGGVYNEQFF.

This chain links TRBV10-3 with TRBJ2-2; D unclear. Germline CDR1 and CDR2: ENHRY and SYGVKD. Trimming left V 4 bases short and J 3 bases short, with 12 bases between. This CDR3 is built from 15 residues. CDR3 in DNA: TGTGCCATCAGTGGGGCAGAATTGCACACCGGGGAGCTGTTTTTT. It specifies CAISGAELHTGELFF.

This chain links TRBV27 with TRBJ2-1, with 11 nucleotides matching TRBD2. Germline V CDR1 and CDR2: MNHEY, SMNVEV (reference sequence). The CDR3 covers 16 residues. Trimming removed 3 bases from V and 6 bases from J; junction bases left unmatched: 7. CDR3 region: CASSFPSGRTRNEQFF. The CDR3 nucleotides are TGTGCCAGCAGTTTCCCTAGCGGGAGGACGCGCAATGAGCAGTTCTTC.

The genes are TRBV5-4 and TRBJ2-3; maybe TRBD2 (5 bases). Germline lookup yields CDR1 SGHNT and CDR2 YYREEE (reference sequence). Trimming cost V 0 bases and J 1 base, with 12 bases left between them. The CDR3 extends over 16 amino acids. The CDR3 loop is CASSLERAWGTDTQYF. CDR3 bases: TGTGCCAGCAGCTTGGAGAGGGCTTGGGGCACAGATACGCAGTATTTT.